Following are 30 T cell receptor beta chains from one sample sequenced in a study of blood T cells in healthy people across ages. Next came a second PCR, run for roughly 6 to 11 cycles, which used a sample-barcoded 5' primer along with a J-beta primer mix. TCRdb analysed the 5' RACE reads with MiXCR anew, one entry per CDR3 protein. This sample has 1,800,000 or so distinct CDR3 sequences, with 35% to 50% found just once. Sequenced sample: blood. The source of these receptors is a human donor in good health.

This clonotype showed up just a few times. The V call is TRBV10-3, the J call TRBJ1-1; D not resolved. Trimming left V 3 bases short and J 1 base short, with 15 bases between. CDR1 ENHRY and CDR2 SYGVKD come from the germline V gene. This CDR3 contains 16 residues. The chain's CDR3 is CAISENGRLRNTEAFF. The DNA for the CDR3 is TGTGCCATCAGTGAAAATGGCAGGCTGAGGAACACTGAAGCTTTCTTT.

This clonotype came up a few times. The chain combines TRBV13 with TRBJ2-7; 9 bases fit TRBD1. Trimming at V came to 3 bases and at J to 5 bases, leaving 8 bases not matched to a gene. The CDR3 is 15 residues long. CDR1 and CDR2 (germline): PRHDT, FYEKMQ (reference sequence). The CDR3 DNA sequence: TGTGCCAGCAGCTTGGGCCTAGGGACAGGGAACGAGCAGTACTTC. Amino acids: CASSLGLGTGNEQYF.

This clonotype was counted a single time. This chain joins TRBV7-2 and TRBJ1-2; 7 nucleotides line up with TRBD1. V lost 6 bases and J lost 4; bases outside the gene matches: 5. CDR1 and CDR2 from the germline V gene are SGHTA and FQGNSA. This CDR3 comprises 13 residues. CDR3 DNA sequence: TGTGCCAGCAGAGCTGACAGGGCCTATGGCTACACCTTC. As protein: CASRADRAYGYTF.

This clonotype occurred a few times. DNA for the CDR3: TGTGCCAGCAGCTTGGACGAGTCCACAGATACGCAGTATTTT. It specifies CASSLDESTDTQYF. This rearrangement joins TRBV7-8 to TRBJ2-3; D is undetermined. CDR3 length equals 14 residues. The germline CDR1 and CDR2 sequences are SGHVS and FQNEAQ. Trimming shortened V by 3 bases and J by 2 bases, and 9 bases separated the two germline ends.

In its sample, this clonotype was seen many times. J is TRBJ1-2 and V is TRBV7-9; D call uncertain. The length of the CDR3 is 11 residues. The germline CDR1 and CDR2 sequences are SEHNR and FQNEAQ (reference sequence). V was cut by 3 bases and J by 5 bases, with 4 bases left in between. CDR3 DNA: TGTGCCAGCAGCTTGATTTATGGCTACACCTTC. Its translation: CASSLIYGYTF.

The sample holds a few counts of this clonotype. This could be a read error, since a much larger clone is one nucleotide away. The chain uses TRBV9 and TRBJ2-5; TRBD2 is a possible D gene (5 bases). Germline V gives CDR1 SGDLS, CDR2 YYNGEE. This CDR3 region has 15 residues. The V and J ends lost 0 bases and 11 bases respectively, with 20 bases between them. The DNA for the CDR3 is TGTGCCAGCAGCGTAGCTGCGGGTTCCAACAATGAGCAGTACTTC. Translating gives CASSVAAGSNNEQYF.

This chain joins TRBV6-2 or TRBV6-3 and TRBJ2-1, with D possibly matching TRBD1 (5 bases). The CDR3 spans 12 residues. Germline-derived CDR1 and CDR2 are MNHEY and SVGEGT. Trimming pared 7 bases from V and 3 bases from J, leaving 7 bases between. CDR3 loop: CASKGYYNEQFF. The CDR3 coding sequence is TGTGCCAGCAAGGGGTACTACAATGAGCAGTTCTTC.

The V gene is TRBV3-1, the J gene TRBJ2-1; 9 bases fit TRBD2. Losses at the gene ends were 3 bases for V and 9 bases for J; bases not matched to a gene: 15. Germline CDR1 is LGHDT and CDR2 is YNNKEL (reference sequence). CDR3 length equals 17 residues. The DNA for the CDR3 is TGTGCCAGCAGCCATAAATCAGCGGGGGGTGAAAGGAGTGAGCAGTTCTTC. Protein: CASSHKSAGGERSEQFF.

The chain uses TRBV24-1 and TRBJ1-5, with D possibly matching TRBD1 (6 bases). This CDR3 spans 15 amino acids. V lost 4 bases and J lost 6, with 15 bases in between. Per the germline V gene, CDR1 is KGHDR and CDR2 is SFDVKD. In DNA, the CDR3 is TGTGCCACCAGTGACCCAGGGGAAAGGGGTCAGCCCCAGCATTTT. Translation gives CATSDPGERGQPQHF.

The table lists this clonotype with a few counts. V and J are TRBV29-1 and TRBJ1-4, with D perhaps matching TRBD1 (5 bases). Germline lookup yields CDR1 SQVTM and CDR2 ANQGSEA. Trimming removed 4 bases from V and 0 bases from J, with 9 bases in between. This CDR3 spans 14 amino acids. Here the CDR3 reads CSVVWGSTNEKLFF. The CDR3 nucleotides are TGCAGCGTTGTCTGGGGCTCAACTAATGAAAAACTGTTTTTT.

V usage is TRBV29-1 and J usage is TRBJ2-7; D unclear. The length of the CDR3 is 11 residues. The germline V gene has CDR1 SQVTM and CDR2 ANQGSEA. V lost 5 bases and J 3 bases, leaving 8 bases between the germline ends. CDR3 residues: CSVTDLYEQYF. Written as DNA, the CDR3 is TGCAGCGTTACGGACCTCTACGAGCAGTACTTC.

This clonotype was counted between two and nine times. The V and J genes are TRBV5-6 and TRBJ2-3; D ambiguous. The CDR3 covers 16 residues. Germline assignment: CDR1 SGHDT and CDR2 YYEEEE. Between the trimmed V and J ends, which lost 3 bases and 0 bases, there was a span of 14 bases. The DNA of the CDR3 is TGTGCCAGCAGCTCCCGACCACTCTCTAGCACAGATACGCAGTATTTT. Translating gives CASSSRPLSSTDTQYF. Together with reference TRBV5-6 and TRBJ2-3, the CDR3 gives the full variable domain: DAGVTQSPTHLIKTRGQQVTLRCSPKSGHDTVSWYQQALGQGPQFIFQYYEEEERQRGNFPDRFSGHQFPNYSSELNVNALLLGDSALYLCASSSRPLSSTDTQYFGPGTRLTVL.

This clonotype was recorded many times. V gene TRBV11-1 combines with J gene TRBJ2-4, with 9 positions matching TRBD1. V dropped 5 bases and J dropped 6; count of bases not matched to a gene: 11. Germline V gene sequence: CDR1 SGHAT, CDR2 FQDESV (reference sequence). The CDR3 is 16 residues long. The CDR3 DNA reads as TGTGCCAGCAGCCGAACCGCGGGGACAGGGCTAAACATTCAGTACTTC. Its translation: CASSRTAGTGLNIQYF.

The chain joins TRBV20-1 to TRBJ2-7, with 9 bases that match TRBD1. J gave up 0 bases and V 5 bases, and 8 bases lay outside the gene matches. Germline CDR1 reads DFQATT; CDR2 reads SNEGSKA (reference sequence). The CDR3 runs to 15 residues. The CDR3 here is CSARWDREHSYEQYF. The CDR3, as DNA: TGCAGTGCTCGCTGGGACAGGGAACACTCCTACGAGCAGTACTTC.

The chain uses TRBV11-1 and TRBJ1-5; 7 nucleotides line up with TRBD1. The germline gives CDR1 SGHAT, CDR2 FQDESV (reference sequence). The J segment lost 9 bases and the V segment lost 5 bases, leaving 10 bases of the junction unmatched. The length of the CDR3 is 14 residues. CDR3 loop: CASSVTGKDAPQHF. Here the CDR3 DNA reads TGTGCCAGCAGCGTGACAGGGAAGGATGCGCCCCAGCATTTT.

This sequence joins TRBV7-9 and TRBJ1-4; D remains unclear. The CDR3 loop spans 14 amino acids. Trimming pared 4 bases from V and 8 bases from J, leaving 14 bases between. Germline CDR1 and CDR2: SEHNR and FQNEAQ (reference sequence). CDR3 sequence (DNA): TGTGCCAGCAGCTCATTAGAGAACATAGAAAAACTGTTTTTT. Translating it yields CASSSLENIEKLFF.

This rearrangement joins TRBV11-2 to TRBJ2-5; D may be TRBD1 (6 bases). The V and J ends lost 8 bases and 1 base respectively, with 23 bases between them. The CDR3 covers 17 residues. From germline, CDR1 is SGHAT and CDR2 FQNNGV. As DNA, the CDR3 is TGTGCCAGCGCAGCCAGGCGAGGCAGGGGTCCCCAAGAGACCCAGTACTTC. Translating gives CASAARRGRGPQETQYF.

This clonotype came up a few times. V and J are TRBV6-2 or TRBV6-3 and TRBJ1-2; TRBD1 might be the D (5 bases). V was clipped by 5 bases and J by 1 base, with 11 bases between them. CDR1 MNHEY and CDR2 SVGEGT come from the germline V gene. CDR3 length: 14 residues. Written as DNA, the CDR3 is TGTGCCAGCAGTACGACAGTAGATAACTATGGCTACACCTTC. The encoded protein is CASSTTVDNYGYTF.

This clonotype was found a few times. The CDR3 DNA reads as TGTGCCATACTCGGGACAGGGTACAATGAGCAGTTCTTC. Translating it yields CAILGTGYNEQFF. This chain links TRBV10-3 with TRBJ2-1; TRBD1 matches at 9 bases. The CDR3 has 13 residues. CDR1 ENHRY and CDR2 SYGVKD come from the germline V gene. After removal of 9 bases from V and 4 bases from J, the junction contained 4 bases not matched to a gene.

The J gene is TRBJ1-2, the V gene TRBV9; D is uncertain. The CDR3 extends over 14 amino acids. CDR1 is SGDLS, CDR2 YYNGEE, per germline. The V end lost 7 bases, the J end lost 4 bases, and 17 bases lay between the germline ends. CDR3 amino acids: CASSPLEGSYGYTF. CDR3 coding DNA: TGTGCCAGCTCCCCATTGGAGGGAAGCTATGGCTACACCTTC. The entire variable domain, with the rest obtained from reference TRBV9 and TRBJ1-2, is as follows: DSGVTQTPKHLITATGQRVTLRCSPRSGDLSVYWYQQSLDQGLQFLIQYYNGEERAKGNILERFSAQQFPDLHSELNLSSLELGDSALYFCASSPLEGSYGYTFGSGTRLTVV.

This clonotype was found a few times. This rearrangement joins TRBV12-3 or TRBV12-4 to TRBJ1-2; 10 bases fit TRBD1. The CDR3 runs to 16 residues. The V gene end was trimmed by 3 bases and the J gene end by 7 bases; junction bases not matched to a gene: 11. The CDR3 DNA follows: TGTGCCAGCAGTTTGTTGATTACGGGGACAGGGGTTGGCTACACCTTC. Protein sequence: CASSLLITGTGVGYTF.

The chain joins TRBV12-3 or TRBV12-4 to TRBJ1-4, with D perhaps TRBD1 (5 bases). V dropped 6 bases and J dropped 4 bases, with 12 bases sitting between them. The CDR3 has 14 residues. CDR3 sequence reads: CASRNDSHNEKLFF. The CDR3 DNA sequence: TGTGCCAGCAGAAATGACAGCCATAATGAAAAACTGTTTTTT.

As regards this clonotype: Given a much more abundant clone one base away, this may be a read error. The chain employs TRBV10-3 and TRBJ2-1; a possible D gene is TRBD1 (6 bases). The CDR3 is made up of 12 amino acids. V shed 8 bases and J shed 7 bases, with 12 bases lying between them. Germline V gene lookup returns CDR1 ENHRY and CDR2 SYGVKD. This chain's CDR3 is CAIGQRGNEQFF. CDR3 bases: TGTGCCATCGGACAGAGAGGGAATGAGCAGTTCTTC.

The gene calls are TRBV5-1 and TRBJ2-5; either TRBD1 or TRBD2 may supply D (5 bases each). Germline V gives CDR1 SGHRS, CDR2 YFSETQ. V was pared by 4 bases and J by 7 bases, with 17 bases between. The CDR3 contains 14 residues. CDR3 DNA: TGCGCCAGCAGCAACCGGGACGGTGGTGGGACCCAGTACTTC. The encoded protein is CASSNRDGGGTQYF.

There are a few counts of this clonotype. The chain couples TRBV6-2 or TRBV6-3 to TRBJ2-1; D remains ambiguous. Between the trimmed V and J ends, which lost 1 base and 10 bases, there was a span of 11 bases. Looked up from germline, CDR1 is MNHEY and CDR2 is SVGEGT. This CDR3 has 13 residues. CDR3 loop: CASSYYLAAEQFF. The CDR3 DNA reads as TGTGCCAGCAGTTACTATCTCGCGGCAGAGCAGTTCTTC.

The chain couples TRBV25-1 to TRBJ2-1; maybe TRBD2 (6 bases). The length of the CDR3 is 16 residues. The germline V gene encodes CDR1 MGHDK and CDR2 SYGVNS. The germline V and J ends were trimmed by 4 bases and 4 bases, with 17 bases remaining between them. CDR3 sequence reads: CASSVWIGTQYNEQFF. As DNA, the CDR3 is TGTGCCAGCAGTGTTTGGATAGGGACTCAGTACAATGAGCAGTTCTTC.

The chain is built from TRBV6-6 and TRBJ1-5; maybe TRBD1 (6 bases). CDR1 is MNHNY and CDR2 is SVGAGI in the germline V gene (reference sequence). With 8 bases removed from V and 5 bases from J, the gap between germline ends came to 13 bases. This CDR3 has 13 residues. DNA for the CDR3: TGTGCCAGCGGACAGCCCGGGGATCAGCCCCAGCATTTT. Translated: CASGQPGDQPQHF.

This rearrangement joins TRBV12-3 or TRBV12-4 to TRBJ2-7; 8 bases are shared with TRBD1. Trimming at V came to 8 bases and at J to 2 bases, leaving 11 bases not matched to a gene. This CDR3 is built from 15 residues. The CDR3: CASRRGDRGTYEQYF. The CDR3 DNA reads as TGTGCCAGCCGGAGGGGAGACAGGGGCACCTACGAGCAGTACTTC.

V and J are TRBV4-2 and TRBJ2-1; 7 bases map to TRBD2. The CDR3 length is 17 residues. V dropped 0 bases and J dropped 0; count of bases not matched to a gene: 5. Germline values: CDR1 LGHNA, CDR2 YNFKEQ. The CDR3 here is CASSQDRGGGSYNEQFF. The DNA for the CDR3 is TGTGCCAGCAGCCAAGATAGGGGCGGGGGCTCCTACAATGAGCAGTTCTTC.

The chain links TRBV5-1 to TRBJ2-3, with TRBD1 identical over 7 bases. This CDR3 region has 15 residues. Germline V gene sequence: CDR1 SGHRS, CDR2 YFSETQ. V was clipped by 4 bases and J by 2 bases; unmatched bases: 7. The CDR3 DNA follows: TGCGCCAGCAGCCTGATGACAGGGAACACAGATACGCAGTATTTT. The encoded protein is CASSLMTGNTDTQYF.